Listed here is a single TCR beta chain. The data were obtained in a study of blood T cell repertoires in COVID-19. Overall study: Spain, Italy and the United States supplied samples that represented acute and convalescent COVID-19. Nucleic acid was either cDNA or gDNA, and it came from T cells, B-cell-depleted T cells, or PBMCs.

Germline assignment: CDR1 SNHLY and CDR2 FYNNEI. There are 14 residues in the CDR3. Trimming removed 4 bases at V and 6 bases at J, with 14 bases between. Authors' processing steps: Reference gene primer amplification yielded estimated nucleated cell counts. The assay was immunoSEQ multiplex PCR, and TCRdb's table has in-frame clones only and misses some. V, J and clone size are taken as reported in that table, and D and trimming were inferred from the DNA itself. The sample carries about 300,000 clones, about 91% recorded once. Material for sequencing was peripheral blood. This chain uses TRBV2 with TRBJ2-3; D possibly corresponds to TRBD1 (6 bases). The clonotype comes from a woman in her twenties or thirties who had recovered from COVID-19. CDR3: CASSGSGAGDTQYF. In DNA form, the CDR3 reads TGTGCCAGCAGTGGTTCAGGGGCCGGGGATACGCAGTATTTT.